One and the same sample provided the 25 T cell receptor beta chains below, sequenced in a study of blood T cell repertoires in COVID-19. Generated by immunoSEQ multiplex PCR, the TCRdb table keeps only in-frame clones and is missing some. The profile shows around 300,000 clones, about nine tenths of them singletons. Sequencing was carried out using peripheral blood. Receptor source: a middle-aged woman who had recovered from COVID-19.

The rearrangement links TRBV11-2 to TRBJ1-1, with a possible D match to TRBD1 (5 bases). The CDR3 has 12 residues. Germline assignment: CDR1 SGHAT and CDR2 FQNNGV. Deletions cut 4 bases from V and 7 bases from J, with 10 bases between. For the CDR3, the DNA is TGTGCCAGCAGCTCCCCAGGGCGTGAAGCTTTCTTT. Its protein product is CASSSPGREAFF.

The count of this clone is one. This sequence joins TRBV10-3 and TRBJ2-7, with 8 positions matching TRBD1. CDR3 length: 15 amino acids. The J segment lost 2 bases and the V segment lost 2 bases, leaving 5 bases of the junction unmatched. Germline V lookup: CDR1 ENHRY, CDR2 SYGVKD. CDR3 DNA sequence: TGTGCCATCAGTGAGGGGCCACAGGGGGCCTACGAGCAGTACTTC. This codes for CAISEGPQGAYEQYF.

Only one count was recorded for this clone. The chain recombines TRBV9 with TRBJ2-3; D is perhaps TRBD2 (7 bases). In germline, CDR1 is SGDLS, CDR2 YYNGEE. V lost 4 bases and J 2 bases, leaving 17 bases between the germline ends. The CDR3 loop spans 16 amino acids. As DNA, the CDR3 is TGTGCCAGCAGCCCGAGGGGGGGGGACATCACAGATACGCAGTATTTT. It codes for CASSPRGGDITDTQYF.

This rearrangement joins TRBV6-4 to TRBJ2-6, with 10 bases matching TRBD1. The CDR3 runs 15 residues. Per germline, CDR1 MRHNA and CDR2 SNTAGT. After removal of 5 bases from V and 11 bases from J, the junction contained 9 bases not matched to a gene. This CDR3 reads CASSQDRGPRDVLTF. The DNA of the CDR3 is TGTGCCAGCAGTCAAGACAGGGGGCCTCGAGACGTCCTGACTTTC.

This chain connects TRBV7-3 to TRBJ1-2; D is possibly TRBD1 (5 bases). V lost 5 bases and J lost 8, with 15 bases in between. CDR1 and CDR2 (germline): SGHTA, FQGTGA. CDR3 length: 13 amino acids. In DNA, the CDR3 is TGTGCCAGCAGCCAAACTGGGGGAGGAGGCTACACCTTC. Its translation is CASSQTGGGGYTF.

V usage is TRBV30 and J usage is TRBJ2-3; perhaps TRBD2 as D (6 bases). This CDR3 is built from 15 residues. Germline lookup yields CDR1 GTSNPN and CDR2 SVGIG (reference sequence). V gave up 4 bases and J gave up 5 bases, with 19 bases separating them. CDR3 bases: TGTGCCTGGAAAAGACTAGGGACGGTCGGAGATACGCAGTATTTT. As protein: CAWKRLGTVGDTQYF.

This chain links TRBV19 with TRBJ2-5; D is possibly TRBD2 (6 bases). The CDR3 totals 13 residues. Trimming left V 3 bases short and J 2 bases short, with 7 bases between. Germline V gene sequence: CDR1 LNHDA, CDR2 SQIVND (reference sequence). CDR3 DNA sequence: TGTGCCAGTAGTATGACTAGGCAAGAGACCCAGTACTTC. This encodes CASSMTRQETQYF.

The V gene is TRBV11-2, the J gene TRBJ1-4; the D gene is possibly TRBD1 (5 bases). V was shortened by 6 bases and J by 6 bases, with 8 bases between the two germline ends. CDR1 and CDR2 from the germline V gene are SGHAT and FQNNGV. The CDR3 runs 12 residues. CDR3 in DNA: TGTGCCAGCAGGGGGCCGGATGAAAAACTGTTTTTT. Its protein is CASRGPDEKLFF.

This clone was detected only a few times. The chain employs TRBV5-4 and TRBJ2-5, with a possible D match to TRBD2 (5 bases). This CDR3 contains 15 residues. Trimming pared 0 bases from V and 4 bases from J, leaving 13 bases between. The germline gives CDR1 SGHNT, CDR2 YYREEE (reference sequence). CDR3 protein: CASSLGTGSPETQYF. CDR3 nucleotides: TGTGCCAGCAGCTTGGGAACGGGGAGCCCAGAGACCCAGTACTTC.

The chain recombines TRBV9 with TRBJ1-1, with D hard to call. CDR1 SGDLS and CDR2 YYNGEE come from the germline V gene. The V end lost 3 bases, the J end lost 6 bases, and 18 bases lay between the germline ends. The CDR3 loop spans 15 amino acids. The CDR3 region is CASSATPGTHAEAFF. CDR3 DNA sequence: TGTGCCAGCAGCGCAACACCGGGAACTCACGCTGAAGCTTTCTTT.

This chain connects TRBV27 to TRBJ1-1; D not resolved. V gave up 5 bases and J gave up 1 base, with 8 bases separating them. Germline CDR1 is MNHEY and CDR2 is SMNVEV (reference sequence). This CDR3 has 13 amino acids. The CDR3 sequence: CASSTTANTEAFF. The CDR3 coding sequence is TGTGCCAGCAGTACCACAGCGAACACTGAAGCTTTCTTT.

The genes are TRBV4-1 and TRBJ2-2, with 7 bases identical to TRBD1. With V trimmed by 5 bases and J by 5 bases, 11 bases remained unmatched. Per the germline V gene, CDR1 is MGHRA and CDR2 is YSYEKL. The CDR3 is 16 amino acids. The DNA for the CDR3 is TGCGCCAGCAGCTCCTCCGGGACAGAATTTACCGGGGAGCTGTTTTTT. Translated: CASSSSGTEFTGELFF.

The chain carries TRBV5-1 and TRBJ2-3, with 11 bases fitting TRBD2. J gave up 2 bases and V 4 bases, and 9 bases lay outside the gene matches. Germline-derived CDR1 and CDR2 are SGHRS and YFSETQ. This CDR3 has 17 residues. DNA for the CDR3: TGCGCCAGCAGCGTGGGGGGACTAGCGGATTACACAGATACGCAGTATTTT. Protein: CASSVGGLADYTDTQYF.

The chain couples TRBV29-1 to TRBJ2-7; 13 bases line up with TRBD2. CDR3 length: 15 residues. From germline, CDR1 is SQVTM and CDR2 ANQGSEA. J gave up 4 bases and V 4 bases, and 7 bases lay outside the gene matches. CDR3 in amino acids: CSVGKLAGGMYEQYF. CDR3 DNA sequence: TGCAGCGTTGGGAAACTAGCGGGAGGGATGTACGAGCAGTACTTC.

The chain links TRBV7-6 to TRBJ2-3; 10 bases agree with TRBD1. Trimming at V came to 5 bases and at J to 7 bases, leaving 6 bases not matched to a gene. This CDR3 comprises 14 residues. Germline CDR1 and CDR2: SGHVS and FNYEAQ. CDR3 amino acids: CASSAGTGENTQYF. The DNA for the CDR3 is TGTGCCAGCAGCGCCGGGACAGGGGAGAATACGCAGTATTTT.

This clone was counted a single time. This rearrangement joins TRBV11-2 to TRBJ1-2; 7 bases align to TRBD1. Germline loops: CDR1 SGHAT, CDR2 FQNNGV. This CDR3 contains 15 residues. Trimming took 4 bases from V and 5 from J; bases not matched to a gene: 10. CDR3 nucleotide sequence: TGTGCCAGCAGCTCCCACTCGACAGGGACTTATGGCTACACCTTC. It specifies CASSSHSTGTYGYTF. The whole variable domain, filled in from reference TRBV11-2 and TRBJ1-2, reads EAGVAQSPRYKIIEKRQSVAFWCNPISGHATLYWYQQILGQGPKLLIQFQNNGVVDDSQLPKDRFSAERLKGVDSTLKIQPAKLEDSAVYLCASSSHSTGTYGYTFGSGTRLTVV.

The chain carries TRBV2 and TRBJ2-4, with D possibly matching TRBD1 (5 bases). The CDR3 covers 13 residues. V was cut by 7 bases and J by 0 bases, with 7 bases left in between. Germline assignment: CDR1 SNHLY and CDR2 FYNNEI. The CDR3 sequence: CASTGLAKNIQYF. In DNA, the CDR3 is TGTGCCAGCACAGGGTTAGCCAAAAACATTCAGTACTTC.

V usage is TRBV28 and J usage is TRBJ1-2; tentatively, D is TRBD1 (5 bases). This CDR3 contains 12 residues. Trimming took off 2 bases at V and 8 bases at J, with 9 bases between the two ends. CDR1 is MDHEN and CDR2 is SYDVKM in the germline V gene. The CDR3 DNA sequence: TGTGCCAGCAGTTTAGGGGGGGTAGGCTACACCTTC. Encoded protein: CASSLGGVGYTF.

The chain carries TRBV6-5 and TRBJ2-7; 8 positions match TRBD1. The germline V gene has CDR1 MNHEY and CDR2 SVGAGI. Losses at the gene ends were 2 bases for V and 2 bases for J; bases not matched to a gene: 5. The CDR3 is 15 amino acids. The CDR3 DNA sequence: TGTGCCAGCAGTTACGGGACAGGCTACGCCTACGAGCAGTACTTC. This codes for CASSYGTGYAYEQYF.

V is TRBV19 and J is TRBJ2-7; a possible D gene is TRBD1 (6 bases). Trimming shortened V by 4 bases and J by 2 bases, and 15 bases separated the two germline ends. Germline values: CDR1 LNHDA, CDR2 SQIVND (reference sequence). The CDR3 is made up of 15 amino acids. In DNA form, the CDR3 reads TGTGCCAGTAGTAAACAGGGTCAATTCACCTACGAGCAGTACTTC. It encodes CASSKQGQFTYEQYF.

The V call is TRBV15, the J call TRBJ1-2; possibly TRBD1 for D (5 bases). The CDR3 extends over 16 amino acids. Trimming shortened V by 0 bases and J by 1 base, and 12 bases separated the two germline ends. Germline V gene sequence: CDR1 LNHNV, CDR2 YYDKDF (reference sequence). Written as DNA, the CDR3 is TGTGCCACCAGCAGAGATCGGCAGGGTCATAACTATGGCTACACCTTC. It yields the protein CATSRDRQGHNYGYTF.

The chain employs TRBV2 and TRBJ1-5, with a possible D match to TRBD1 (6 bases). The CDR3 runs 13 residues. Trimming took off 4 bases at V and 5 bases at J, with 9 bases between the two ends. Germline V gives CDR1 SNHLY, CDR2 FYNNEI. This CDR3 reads CASSGDNDQPQHF. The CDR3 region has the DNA TGTGCCAGCAGTGGGGACAACGATCAGCCCCAGCATTTT.

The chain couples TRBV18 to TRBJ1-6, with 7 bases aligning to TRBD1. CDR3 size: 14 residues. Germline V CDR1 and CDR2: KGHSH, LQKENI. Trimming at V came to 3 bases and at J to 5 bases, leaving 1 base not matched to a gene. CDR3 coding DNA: TGTGCCAGCTCACCGGGACAGAATAATTCACCCCTCCACTTT. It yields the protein CASSPGQNNSPLHF.

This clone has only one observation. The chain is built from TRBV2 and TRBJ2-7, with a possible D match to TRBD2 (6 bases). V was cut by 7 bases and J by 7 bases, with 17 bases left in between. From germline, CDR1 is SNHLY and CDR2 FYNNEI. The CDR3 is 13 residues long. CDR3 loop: CASTPGEWVEQYF. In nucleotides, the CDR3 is TGTGCCAGCACCCCGGGAGAGTGGGTTGAGCAGTACTTC.

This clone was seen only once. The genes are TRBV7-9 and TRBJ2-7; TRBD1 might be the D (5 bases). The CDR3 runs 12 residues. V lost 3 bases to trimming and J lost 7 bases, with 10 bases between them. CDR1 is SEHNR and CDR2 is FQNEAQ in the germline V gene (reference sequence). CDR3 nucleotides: TGTGCCAGCAGCTTTTTAGGGGTGGAGCAGTACTTC. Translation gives CASSFLGVEQYF. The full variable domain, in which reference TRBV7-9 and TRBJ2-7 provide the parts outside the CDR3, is DTGVSQNPRHKITKRGQNVTFRCDPISEHNRLYWYRQTLGQGPEFLTYFQNEAQLEKSRLLSDRFSAERPKGSFSTLEIQRTEQGDSAMYLCASSFLGVEQYFGPGTRLTVT.